The sequence of this T cell receptor (beta chain) was determined in a study of blood T cell repertoires in COVID-19. Study context: Both acute and convalescent COVID-19 samples were obtained from the United States, Italy and Spain. T cells, B-cell-depleted T cells, or PBMCs provided the cDNA or gDNA that served as material.

Germline CDR1 reads MDHEN; CDR2 reads SYDVKM. The CDR3 has 16 residues. The ends were cut back, 6 bases at V and 0 bases at J, with 17 bases in the middle. Original processing methods: How many nucleated cells were present was estimated from reference gene primer amplification. Method: immunoSEQ multiplex PCR; TCRdb's copy keeps in-frame clones and lacks some. The V and J calls and clone size are taken from that table; D and trimming were inferred from the DNA. Of some 96,000 clones detected, around 88% appear once; the ten largest clones hold 1.7%. V usage is TRBV28 and J usage is TRBJ1-2, with D possibly matching TRBD1 (6 bases). Sequences were obtained from peripheral blood. This sequence was found in a man at least 80 years old with acute or convalescent COVID-19. Here the CDR3 DNA reads TGTGCCAGCAGCCCAACCGGGACACCCACTAACTATGGCTACACCTTC. Translation: CASSPTGTPTNYGYTF.